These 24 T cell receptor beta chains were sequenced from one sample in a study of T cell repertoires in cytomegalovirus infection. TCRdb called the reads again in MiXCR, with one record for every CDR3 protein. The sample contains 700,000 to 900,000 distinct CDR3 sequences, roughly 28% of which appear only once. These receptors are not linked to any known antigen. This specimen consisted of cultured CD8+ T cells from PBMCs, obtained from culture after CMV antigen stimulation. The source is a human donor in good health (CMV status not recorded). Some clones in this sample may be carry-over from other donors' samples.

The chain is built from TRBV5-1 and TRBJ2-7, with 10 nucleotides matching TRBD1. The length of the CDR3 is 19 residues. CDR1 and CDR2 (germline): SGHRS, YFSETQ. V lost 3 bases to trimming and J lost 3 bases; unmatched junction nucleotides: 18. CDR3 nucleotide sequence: TGCGCCAGCAGCTCCCGGGACAGGGGATTGATACCCGAAGGCTACGAGCAGTACTTC. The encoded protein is CASSSRDRGLIPEGYEQYF.

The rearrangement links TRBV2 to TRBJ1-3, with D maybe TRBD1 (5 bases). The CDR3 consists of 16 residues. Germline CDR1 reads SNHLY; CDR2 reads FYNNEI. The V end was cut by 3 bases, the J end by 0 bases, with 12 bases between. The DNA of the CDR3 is TGTGCCAGCAGTGACCCCGGGGCGCGCTCTGGAAACACCATATATTTT. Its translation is CASSDPGARSGNTIYF.

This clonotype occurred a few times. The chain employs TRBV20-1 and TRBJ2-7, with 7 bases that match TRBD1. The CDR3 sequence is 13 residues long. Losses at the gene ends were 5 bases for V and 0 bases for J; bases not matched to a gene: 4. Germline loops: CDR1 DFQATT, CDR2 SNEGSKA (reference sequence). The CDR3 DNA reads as TGCAGTGCTCTACGGGACAGCTCCTACGAGCAGTACTTC. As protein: CSALRDSSYEQYF.

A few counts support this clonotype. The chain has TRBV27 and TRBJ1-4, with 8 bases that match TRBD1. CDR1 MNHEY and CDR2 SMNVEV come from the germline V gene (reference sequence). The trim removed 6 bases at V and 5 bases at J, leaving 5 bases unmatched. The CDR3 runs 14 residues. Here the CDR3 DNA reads TGTGCCAGCAGAAGGGGACAGGCAAATGAAAAACTGTTTTTT. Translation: CASRRGQANEKLFF.

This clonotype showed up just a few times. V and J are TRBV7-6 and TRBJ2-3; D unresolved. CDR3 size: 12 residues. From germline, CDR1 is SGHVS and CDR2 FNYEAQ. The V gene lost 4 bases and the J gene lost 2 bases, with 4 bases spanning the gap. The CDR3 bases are TGTGCCAGCAGCTATATCACAGATACGCAGTATTTT. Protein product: CASSYITDTQYF.

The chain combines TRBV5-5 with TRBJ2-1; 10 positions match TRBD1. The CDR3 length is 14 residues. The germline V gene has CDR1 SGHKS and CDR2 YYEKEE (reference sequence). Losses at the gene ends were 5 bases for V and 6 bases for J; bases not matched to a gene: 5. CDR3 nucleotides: TGTGCCAGCAGTACCGGGACAGGGGTCAATGAGCAGTTCTTC. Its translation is CASSTGTGVNEQFF.

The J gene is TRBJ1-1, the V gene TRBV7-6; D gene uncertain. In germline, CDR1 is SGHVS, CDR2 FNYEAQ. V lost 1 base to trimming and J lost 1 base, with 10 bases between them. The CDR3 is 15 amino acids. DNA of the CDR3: TGTGCCAGCAGCTTAGGTCAAGGCCAGAACACTGAAGCTTTCTTT. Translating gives CASSLGQGQNTEAFF.

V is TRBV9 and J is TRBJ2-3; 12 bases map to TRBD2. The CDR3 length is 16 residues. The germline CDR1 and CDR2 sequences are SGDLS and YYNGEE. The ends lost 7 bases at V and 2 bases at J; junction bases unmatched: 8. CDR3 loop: CASGPSGGAITDTQYF. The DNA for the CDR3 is TGTGCCAGCGGTCCTAGCGGGGGGGCCATCACAGATACGCAGTATTTT.

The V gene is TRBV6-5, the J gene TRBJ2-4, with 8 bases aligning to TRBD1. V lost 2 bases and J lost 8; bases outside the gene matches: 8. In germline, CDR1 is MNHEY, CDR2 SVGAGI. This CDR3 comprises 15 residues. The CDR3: CASSYRGDRGDIQYF. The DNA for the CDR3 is TGTGCCAGCAGTTACCGGGGCGACAGGGGCGACATTCAGTACTTC.

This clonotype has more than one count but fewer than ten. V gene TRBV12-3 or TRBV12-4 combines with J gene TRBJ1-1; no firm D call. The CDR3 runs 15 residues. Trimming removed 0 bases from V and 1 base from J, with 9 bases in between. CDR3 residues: CASSLARRPNTEAFF. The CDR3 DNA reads TGTGCCAGCAGTTTAGCCCGCAGACCGAACACTGAAGCTTTCTTT.

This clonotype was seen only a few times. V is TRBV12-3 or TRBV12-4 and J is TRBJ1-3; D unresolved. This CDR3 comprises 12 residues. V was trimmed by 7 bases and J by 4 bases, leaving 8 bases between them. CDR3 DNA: TGTGCCAGCATACCTGAGGGAAACACCATATATTTT. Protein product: CASIPEGNTIYF.

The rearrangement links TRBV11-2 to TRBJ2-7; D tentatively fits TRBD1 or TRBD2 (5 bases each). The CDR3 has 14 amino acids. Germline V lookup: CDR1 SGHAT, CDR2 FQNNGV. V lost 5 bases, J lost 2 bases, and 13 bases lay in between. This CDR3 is CASSLGTSAYEQYV. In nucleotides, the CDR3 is TGTGCCAGCAGCCTCGGGACCTCCGCCTACGAGCAGTACGTC.

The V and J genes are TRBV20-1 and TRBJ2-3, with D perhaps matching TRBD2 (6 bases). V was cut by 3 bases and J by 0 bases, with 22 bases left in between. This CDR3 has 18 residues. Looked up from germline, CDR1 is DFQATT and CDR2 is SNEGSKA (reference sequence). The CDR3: CSASRESAGLASTDTQYF. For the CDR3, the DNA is TGCAGTGCTAGTAGAGAATCGGCGGGGCTAGCTAGCACAGATACGCAGTATTTT.

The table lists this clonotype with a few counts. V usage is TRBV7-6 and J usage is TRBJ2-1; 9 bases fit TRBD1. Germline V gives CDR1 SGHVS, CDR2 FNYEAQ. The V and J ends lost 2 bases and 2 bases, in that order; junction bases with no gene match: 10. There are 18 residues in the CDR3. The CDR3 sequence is CASSLPLQGQGAYNEQFF. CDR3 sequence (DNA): TGTGCCAGCAGCTTACCCCTCCAGGGACAGGGTGCCTACAATGAGCAGTTCTTC.

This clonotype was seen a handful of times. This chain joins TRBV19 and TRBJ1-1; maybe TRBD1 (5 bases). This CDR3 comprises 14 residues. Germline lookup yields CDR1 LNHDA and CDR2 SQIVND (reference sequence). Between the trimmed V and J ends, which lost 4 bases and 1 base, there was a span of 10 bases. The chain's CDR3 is CASSKARGNTEAFF. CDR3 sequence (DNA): TGTGCCAGTAGTAAGGCTAGGGGGAACACTGAAGCTTTCTTT.

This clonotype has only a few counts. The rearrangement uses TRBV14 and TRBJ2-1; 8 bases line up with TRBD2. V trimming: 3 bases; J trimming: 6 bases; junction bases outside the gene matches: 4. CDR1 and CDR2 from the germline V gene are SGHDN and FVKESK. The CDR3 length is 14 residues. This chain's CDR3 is CASSHSAGGNEQFF. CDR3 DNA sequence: TGTGCCAGCAGCCATTCCGCGGGGGGCAATGAGCAGTTCTTC.

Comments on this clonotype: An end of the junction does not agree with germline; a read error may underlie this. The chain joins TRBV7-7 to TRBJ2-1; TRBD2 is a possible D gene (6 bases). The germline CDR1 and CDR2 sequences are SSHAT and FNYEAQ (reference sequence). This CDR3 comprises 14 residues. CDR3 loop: CASSLGGGVDEQFF. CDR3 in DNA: TGTGCTAGCAGCTTAGGTGGCGGGGTCGATGAGCAGTTCTTC.

CDR3 loop: CATSPQNTGELFF. The CDR3 DNA sequence: TGTGCCACCAGTCCCCAGAACACCGGGGAGCTGTTTTTT. The chain uses TRBV24-1 and TRBJ2-2; D unresolved. Trimming took 6 bases from V and 1 from J, leaving 5 bases between them. Germline V gene lookup returns CDR1 KGHDR and CDR2 SFDVKD. This CDR3 is built from 13 residues.

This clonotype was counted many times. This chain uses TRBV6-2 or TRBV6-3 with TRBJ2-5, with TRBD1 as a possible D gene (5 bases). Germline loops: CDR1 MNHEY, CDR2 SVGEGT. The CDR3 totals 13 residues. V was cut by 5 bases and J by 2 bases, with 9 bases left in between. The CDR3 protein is CASSDSLQETQYF. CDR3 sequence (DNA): TGTGCCAGCAGTGACAGCTTACAAGAGACCCAGTACTTC.

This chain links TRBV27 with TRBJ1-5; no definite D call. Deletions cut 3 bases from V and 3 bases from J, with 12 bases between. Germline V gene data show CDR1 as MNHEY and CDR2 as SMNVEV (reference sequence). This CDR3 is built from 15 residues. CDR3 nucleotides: TGTGCCAGCAGTTTCGGCACACCGAACAATCAGCCCCAGCATTTT. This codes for CASSFGTPNNQPQHF.

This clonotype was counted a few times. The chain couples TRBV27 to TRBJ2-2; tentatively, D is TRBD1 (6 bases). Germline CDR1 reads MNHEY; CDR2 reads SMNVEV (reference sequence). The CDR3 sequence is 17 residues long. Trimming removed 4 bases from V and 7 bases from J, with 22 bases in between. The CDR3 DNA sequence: TGTGCCAGCAGTTCAATTGACAGGTGGCCTTTAGACGGGGAGCTGTTTTTT. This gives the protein CASSSIDRWPLDGELFF.

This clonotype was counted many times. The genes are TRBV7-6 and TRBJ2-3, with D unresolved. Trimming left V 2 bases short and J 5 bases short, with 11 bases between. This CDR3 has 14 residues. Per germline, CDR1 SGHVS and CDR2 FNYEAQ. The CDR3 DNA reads TGTGCCAGCAGCTTAACCCCCGCGGAAGATACGCAGTATTTT. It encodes CASSLTPAEDTQYF.

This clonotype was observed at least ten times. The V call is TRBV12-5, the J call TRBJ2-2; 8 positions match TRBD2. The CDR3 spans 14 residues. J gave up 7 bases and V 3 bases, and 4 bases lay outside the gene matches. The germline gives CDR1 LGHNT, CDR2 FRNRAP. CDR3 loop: CASGFGLAGGELFF. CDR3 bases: TGTGCTAGTGGTTTCGGACTAGCAGGCGGGGAGCTGTTTTTT.

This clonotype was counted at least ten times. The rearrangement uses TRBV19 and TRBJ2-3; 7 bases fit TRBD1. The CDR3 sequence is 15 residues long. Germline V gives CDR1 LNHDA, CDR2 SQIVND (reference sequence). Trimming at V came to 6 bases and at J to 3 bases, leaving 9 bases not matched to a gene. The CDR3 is CASRRTGFGTDTQYF. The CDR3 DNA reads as TGTGCCAGTAGGAGGACAGGATTTGGGACAGATACGCAGTATTTT.